A selection of T cell receptor beta chains follows, all from one sample in a study of blood T cells in healthy people across ages. TCRdb itself ran the 5' RACE reads through MiXCR, one entry per CDR3 protein. This sample has some 1.6 million distinct CDR3 sequences, with approximately 32% found just once. The sequenced sample consisted of blood. These receptors all stem from a woman in her twenties or thirties in good health. Both conserved end residues are part of each CDR3. D genes are given only for firm matches. Rows may omit the clone size; those that give it use once, few, many or a size class.

d_call: TRBD1
clone_size: once
j_call: TRBJ2-7
v_call: TRBV5-1
cdr3_nt: TGCGCCAGCAGCAAGGGCGGGACAGGGTGGTACGAGCAGTACTTC
cdr3_aa: CASSKGGTGWYEQYF

d_call: NA
clone_size: NA
j_call: TRBJ2-7
v_call: TRBV2
cdr3_nt: TGTGCCAGCAGGTTAGCCTCGAGCTCCTACGAGCAGTACTTC
cdr3_aa: CASRLASSSYEQYF

d_call: NA
clone_size: NA
j_call: TRBJ2-1
v_call: TRBV28
cdr3_nt: TGTGCCAGCAGCCCCGAGGAGGACAATGAGCAGTTCTTC
cdr3_aa: CASSPEEDNEQFF

d_call: NA
clone_size: NA
j_call: TRBJ1-2
v_call: TRBV20-1
cdr3_nt: TGCAGTGCTCCTCTCCCCCTGTCGAATGGCTACACCTTC
cdr3_aa: CSAPLPLSNGYTF

d_call: TRBD2
clone_size: NA
j_call: TRBJ2-5
v_call: TRBV20-1
cdr3_nt: TGCAGTGCTAATGCGGGACTAGCGGGAGCCCCGCAAGAGACCCAGTACTTC
cdr3_aa: CSANAGLAGAPQETQYF

d_call: NA
clone_size: few
j_call: TRBJ2-7
v_call: TRBV24-1
cdr3_nt: TGTGCCACCAGTGAGGGGACAACGTACGAGCAGTACTTC
cdr3_aa: CATSEGTTYEQYF

d_call: TRBD1
clone_size: NA
j_call: TRBJ1-5
v_call: TRBV29-1
cdr3_nt: TGCAGCGTTGAACTTGGACAGGGAAACGGTCAGCCCCAGCATTTT
cdr3_aa: CSVELGQGNGQPQHF

d_call: TRBD2
clone_size: NA
j_call: TRBJ2-1
v_call: TRBV7-9
cdr3_nt: TGTGCCAGCAGCTTTAAAGCGGGAGAGCAAATCAATGAGCAGTTCTTC
cdr3_aa: CASSFKAGEQINEQFF

d_call: NA
clone_size: NA
j_call: TRBJ2-1
v_call: TRBV27
cdr3_nt: TGTGCCAGCAGTTACCGGCAAAGGGGTAATGAGCAGTTCTTC
cdr3_aa: CASSYRQRGNEQFF

d_call: TRBD1
clone_size: NA
j_call: TRBJ2-6
v_call: TRBV7-9
cdr3_nt: TGTGCCAGCAGCCCCGGGACAGGGATCTTCTCTGGGGCCAACGTCCTGACTTTC
cdr3_aa: CASSPGTGIFSGANVLTF

d_call: NA
clone_size: many
j_call: TRBJ2-7
v_call: TRBV5-1
cdr3_nt: TGCGCCAGCAGCCTGGAGGGTGACGAGCAGTACTTC
cdr3_aa: CASSLEGDEQYF

d_call: TRBD2
clone_size: NA
j_call: TRBJ2-1
v_call: TRBV7-9
cdr3_nt: TGTGCCAGCAGCTTGGGCGGGGGGGCGACTGAGCAGTTCTTC
cdr3_aa: CASSLGGGATEQFF

d_call: NA
clone_size: NA
j_call: TRBJ1-5
v_call: TRBV6-6
cdr3_nt: TGTGCCAGCAATCCCGACTCGGGGTCTGGTAATCAGCCCCAGCATTTT
cdr3_aa: CASNPDSGSGNQPQHF

d_call: NA
clone_size: few
j_call: TRBJ2-5
v_call: TRBV11-2
cdr3_nt: TGTGCCAGCAGCTTAGACGGCCAGAACCAAGAGACCCAGTACTTC
cdr3_aa: CASSLDGQNQETQYF

d_call: TRBD2
clone_size: few
j_call: TRBJ2-1
v_call: TRBV13
cdr3_nt: TGTGCCAGCATCCTTCAGGGACTAGTGGCGAGTCGTGAGCAGTTCTTC
cdr3_aa: CASILQGLVASREQFF

d_call: TRBD1
clone_size: few
j_call: TRBJ2-1
v_call: TRBV4-2
cdr3_nt: TGTGCCAGCAGCCAAGAAGGGGACAGCTCCTACAATGAGCAGTTCTTC
cdr3_aa: CASSQEGDSSYNEQFF

d_call: NA
clone_size: NA
j_call: TRBJ2-2
v_call: TRBV7-9
cdr3_nt: TGTGCCAGCAGCTGTCTTTTGGGCACCGGGGAGCTGTTTTTT
cdr3_aa: CASSCLLGTGELFF

d_call: NA
clone_size: few
j_call: TRBJ1-4
v_call: TRBV20-1
cdr3_nt: TGCAGTGCTAGATATGCAGGGCAGGAAAAACTGTTTTTT
cdr3_aa: CSARYAGQEKLFF

d_call: NA
clone_size: NA
j_call: TRBJ2-7
v_call: TRBV10-3
cdr3_nt: TGTGCCATCAGCGGATCGGGGGCCGAGCAGTACTTC
cdr3_aa: CAISGSGAEQYF

d_call: TRBD2
clone_size: NA
j_call: TRBJ2-5
v_call: TRBV20-1
cdr3_nt: TGCAGTGCTGGAAATCCAGCGGGGGGTCAAGAGACCCAGTACTTC
cdr3_aa: CSAGNPAGGQETQYF

d_call: TRBD2
clone_size: NA
j_call: TRBJ2-3
v_call: TRBV10-2
cdr3_nt: TGCGCCAGTCGTAGCGGGGGGGCCGCAGATACGCAGTATTTT
cdr3_aa: CASRSGGAADTQYF

d_call: TRBD1
clone_size: NA
j_call: TRBJ2-3
v_call: TRBV2
cdr3_nt: TGTGCCAGCCCCGGGACAGCGAAAGGTACAGATACGCAGTATTTT
cdr3_aa: CASPGTAKGTDTQYF

d_call: TRBD1
clone_size: NA
j_call: TRBJ2-7
v_call: TRBV12-3/TRBV12-4
cdr3_nt: TGTGCCAGCAGTCGGAGACAGGGCCGCTACGAGCAGTACTTC
cdr3_aa: CASSRRQGRYEQYF

d_call: TRBD2
clone_size: NA
j_call: TRBJ2-3
v_call: TRBV15
cdr3_nt: TGTGCCACCAGCTTTAGCGGGAGTCGGACAGATACGCAGTATTTT
cdr3_aa: CATSFSGSRTDTQYF

d_call: TRBD1
clone_size: few
j_call: TRBJ1-5
v_call: TRBV20-1
cdr3_nt: TGCAGTGCTCCAACCGGGACAGGGGATCAGCCCCAGCATTTT
cdr3_aa: CSAPTGTGDQPQHF

d_call: NA
clone_size: NA
j_call: TRBJ2-7
v_call: TRBV20-1
cdr3_nt: TGCAGTGCTAGAAACAGGGTAGTATCCTACGAGCAGTACTTC
cdr3_aa: CSARNRVVSYEQYF

d_call: TRBD1
clone_size: NA
j_call: TRBJ1-1
v_call: TRBV3-1
cdr3_nt: TGTGCCAGCAGCCCAAAACCGACGGGGACAGGCACCGACACTGAAGCTTTCTTT
cdr3_aa: CASSPKPTGTGTDTEAFF

d_call: NA
clone_size: NA
j_call: TRBJ2-3
v_call: TRBV28
cdr3_nt: TGTGCCAGCAGTTTCCTTGAAACGGGGACTACAGATACGCAGTATTTT
cdr3_aa: CASSFLETGTTDTQYF

d_call: TRBD1
clone_size: NA
j_call: TRBJ2-2
v_call: TRBV7-9
cdr3_nt: TGTGCCAGCACCACACTGGGGACAGCCTACACCGGGGAGCTGTTTTTT
cdr3_aa: CASTTLGTAYTGELFF

d_call: NA
clone_size: NA
j_call: TRBJ2-2
v_call: TRBV9
cdr3_nt: TGTGCCAGCAGCGTCGCAGGGCGGCCGAACACCGGGGAGCTGTTTTTT
cdr3_aa: CASSVAGRPNTGELFF

d_call: NA
clone_size: NA
j_call: TRBJ1-2
v_call: TRBV5-1
cdr3_nt: TGCGCCTCATCCGAGGGGCACTACTATGGCTACACCTTC
cdr3_aa: CASSEGHYYGYTF

d_call: TRBD1
clone_size: many
j_call: TRBJ2-7
v_call: TRBV29-1
cdr3_nt: TGCAGCGTGGCTTTTGCGACAGGGGGCATCGAGCAGTACTTC
cdr3_aa: CSVAFATGGIEQYF

d_call: NA
clone_size: NA
j_call: TRBJ2-1
v_call: TRBV3-1
cdr3_nt: TGTGCCAGCGCCAAGGCTCCAGCCTACAATGAGCAGTTCTTC
cdr3_aa: CASAKAPAYNEQFF

d_call: NA
clone_size: few
j_call: TRBJ2-3
v_call: TRBV4-2
cdr3_nt: TGTGCCAGCAGCCAAGATCTAGGGGGGACAGATACGCAGTATTTT
cdr3_aa: CASSQDLGGTDTQYF

d_call: TRBD2
clone_size: NA
j_call: TRBJ2-7
v_call: TRBV5-1
cdr3_nt: TGCGCCAGCAGCCCGGGACTAGCGGGAGGGCCCAACGAGCAGTACTTC
cdr3_aa: CASSPGLAGGPNEQYF

d_call: NA
clone_size: many
j_call: TRBJ2-7
v_call: TRBV4-2
cdr3_nt: TGTGCCAGCAGCCAAGAATCGCAAGAGCAGTACTTC
cdr3_aa: CASSQESQEQYF

d_call: NA
clone_size: NA
j_call: TRBJ2-1
v_call: TRBV20-1
cdr3_nt: TGCAGTGCTCCAGGGGGGGGGCTAGCCTACAGTGAGCAGTTCTTC
cdr3_aa: CSAPGGGLAYSEQFF

d_call: TRBD1
clone_size: few
j_call: TRBJ2-7
v_call: TRBV11-1
cdr3_nt: TGTGCCAGCAGCTTTCGGGACAGGTCCCACGAGCAGTACTTC
cdr3_aa: CASSFRDRSHEQYF

d_call: TRBD1
clone_size: NA
j_call: TRBJ1-1
v_call: TRBV20-1
cdr3_nt: TGCAGTGCTAGAGGAACAGGGGGCTCCACTGAAGCTTTCTTT
cdr3_aa: CSARGTGGSTEAFF

d_call: NA
clone_size: NA
j_call: TRBJ2-1
v_call: TRBV6-2/TRBV6-3
cdr3_nt: TGTGCCAGCAGGAGGGGGGGGGCGGGCAATGAGCAGTTCTTC
cdr3_aa: CASRRGGAGNEQFF

d_call: TRBD1
clone_size: few
j_call: TRBJ2-5
v_call: TRBV10-3
cdr3_nt: TGTGCCATCAGTGAGATCCAGGGGGAGTACAATGAGCAGTACTTC
cdr3_aa: CAISEIQGEYNEQYF

d_call: NA
clone_size: many
j_call: TRBJ2-5
v_call: TRBV29-1
cdr3_nt: TGCAGCGGGGGGACGGAGACCCAGTACTTC
cdr3_aa: CSGGTETQYF

d_call: NA
clone_size: NA
j_call: TRBJ2-3
v_call: TRBV5-1
cdr3_nt: TGCGCCAGCCACTCGCAGTTCGGACCAGATACGCAGTATTTT
cdr3_aa: CASHSQFGPDTQYF

d_call: TRBD2
clone_size: few
j_call: TRBJ2-7
v_call: TRBV7-2
cdr3_nt: TGTGCCAGCAGCGTTAGCGGGGTGGTCTACGAGCAGTACTTC
cdr3_aa: CASSVSGVVYEQYF

d_call: NA
clone_size: once
j_call: TRBJ1-4
v_call: TRBV6-5
cdr3_nt: TGTGCCAGCAGCCGCCGGTGGGGGGCCAATGAAAAACCGTTTTTT
cdr3_aa: CASSRRWGANEKPFF

d_call: TRBD1
clone_size: NA
j_call: TRBJ1-1
v_call: TRBV10-3
cdr3_nt: TGTGCCATCACGCGTCGGGACAGGGGTACTGAAGCTTTCTTT
cdr3_aa: CAITRRDRGTEAFF

d_call: NA
clone_size: few
j_call: TRBJ1-2
v_call: TRBV9
cdr3_nt: TGTGCCAGCAGACCACTCGGAGGGTATGGCTACACCTTC
cdr3_aa: CASRPLGGYGYTF

d_call: TRBD1
clone_size: few
j_call: TRBJ1-2
v_call: TRBV20-1
cdr3_nt: TGCAGTGCCCAAGACAGGGGGCCGTCTCCCACAAGAGGCTACACCTTC
cdr3_aa: CSAQDRGPSPTRGYTF

d_call: NA
clone_size: NA
j_call: TRBJ2-1
v_call: TRBV27
cdr3_nt: TGTGCCAGCAGTGCCCAAGGAAAATACAATGAGCAGTTCTTC
cdr3_aa: CASSAQGKYNEQFF

d_call: NA
clone_size: NA
j_call: TRBJ2-3
v_call: TRBV28
cdr3_nt: TGTGCCAGCAGAGCATCAGATACGCAGTATTTT
cdr3_aa: CASRASDTQYF

d_call: TRBD2
clone_size: many
j_call: TRBJ2-7
v_call: TRBV28
cdr3_nt: TGTGCCAGCAGTTTACCGACTAGCGGGAGTTCCTACGAGCAGTACTTC
cdr3_aa: CASSLPTSGSSYEQYF

d_call: TRBD1
clone_size: NA
j_call: TRBJ2-5
v_call: TRBV5-1
cdr3_nt: TGCGCCAGCAGCTTGGATTTCCAGGGGGCTGCGGGAGAGACCCAGTACTTC
cdr3_aa: CASSLDFQGAAGETQYF

d_call: NA
clone_size: many
j_call: TRBJ2-7
v_call: TRBV10-3
cdr3_nt: TGTGCCATCAGTGACTCCGGGGTCTGGGGCGAGCAGTACTTC
cdr3_aa: CAISDSGVWGEQYF

d_call: NA
clone_size: NA
j_call: TRBJ2-1
v_call: TRBV29-1
cdr3_nt: TGCAGCGCAGAGGGGGGGTTAGCGTACAATGAGCAGTTCTTC
cdr3_aa: CSAEGGLAYNEQFF

d_call: NA
clone_size: NA
j_call: TRBJ2-7
v_call: TRBV2
cdr3_nt: TGTGCCAGCAGTGCGGGCCCCGAGGACGAGCAGTACTTC
cdr3_aa: CASSAGPEDEQYF